This T cell receptor beta chain was recovered during a study of Siglec-9 on CD8 T cells in melanoma. The CDR3 extends over 14 amino acids. Germline values: CDR1 MNHEY, CDR2 SMNVEV (reference sequence). V dropped 4 bases and J dropped 0 bases, with 7 bases sitting between them. Profiled with immunoSEQ multiplex PCR; TCRdb holds only in-frame clones, not every one. Of 29,000 or so clones listed, 75% to 85% are singletons. General observations from the study: In melanoma tumors, a Siglec-9-marked effector memory CD8+ subset reportedly appeared to accumulate.

In regard to this clone: Its antigen is unidentified.

The source of this sequence is a human donor in good health. V gene TRBV27 combines with J gene TRBJ2-1; TRBD2 might be the D (6 bases). Source material: Siglec-9- CD8+ T cells sorted from blood. The CDR3 sequence: CASSYGSSYNEQFF. As DNA, the CDR3 is TGTGCCAGCAGTTACGGGAGCTCCTACAATGAGCAGTTCTTC.